Below, 27 T cell receptor beta chains from the same sample are listed, as sequenced in a study of cytomegalovirus exposure and HLA in healthy donors (dated by TCRdb to the late 2010s). Preparation of the library involved the immunoSEQ multiplex PCR assay. The multiplex PCR relied on a mix of 60 forward primers for TCR Vbeta segments and 13 reverse primers for TCR Jbeta segments. TCRdb stores this immuneACCESS table with in-frame sequences only. Part of the clones is absent; in the studies checked, under half of the shortfall reflects unresolved V genes, and no reason is known for the rest. The sample table lists 150,000 or so clones, roughly 80% of them with a count of one. In total, the top ten clones hold roughly 0.75% of the sample. The sample taken for sequencing was PBMCs. The receptors were gathered from a woman younger than 35 in good health and CMV-seronegative.

The chain links TRBV19 to TRBJ2-7; 7 nucleotides match TRBD1. The CDR3 has 15 residues. Trimming cost V 5 bases and J 2 bases; bases outside gene matches: 9. CDR1 LNHDA and CDR2 SQIVND come from the germline V gene (reference sequence). As DNA, the CDR3 is TGTGCCAGTAGTCCCCGGGACAGCGCTACCTACGAGCAGTACTTC. Translating it yields CASSPRDSATYEQYF.

A word on this clone: Its ends do not fully match the called genes, so a read error is possible. The chain links TRBV28 to TRBJ1-2; maybe TRBD1 (6 bases). CDR3 length: 14 amino acids. Looked up from germline, CDR1 is MDHEN and CDR2 is SYDVKM. The CDR3 sequence: CASSQQGSGYGCTF. The CDR3 DNA is TGTGCCAGCAGTCAACAGGGTTCAGGCTATGGCTGCACCTTC.

DNA for the CDR3: TGCAGCGTTGGGAGACAGGGAGATGAGCAGTTCTTC. Residues: CSVGRQGDEQFF. The chain recombines TRBV29-1 with TRBJ2-1; 7 positions agree with TRBD1. Per germline, CDR1 SQVTM and CDR2 ANQGSEA. Trimming cost V 4 bases and J 8 bases; bases outside gene matches: 5. The CDR3 covers 12 residues.

This clone came up once. The chain combines TRBV5-4 with TRBJ2-7; a possible D gene is TRBD2 (6 bases). CDR1 is SGHNT, CDR2 YYREEE, per germline (reference sequence). V lost 2 bases and J lost 2, with 17 bases in between. The CDR3 contains 16 residues. CDR3 in DNA: TGTGCCAGCAGCTTCCGAAGGGCAGGGAGGACCTACGAGCAGTACTTC. This gives the protein CASSFRRAGRTYEQYF. The full variable domain, its missing parts supplied by reference TRBV5-4 and TRBJ2-7, is ETGVTQSPTHLIKTRGQQVTLRCSSQSGHNTVSWYQQALGQGPQFIFQYYREEENGRGNFPPRFSGLQFPNYSSELNVNALELDDSALYLCASSFRRAGRTYEQYFGPGTRLTVT.

The chain joins TRBV11-3 to TRBJ2-7; D possibly corresponds to TRBD1 (6 bases). CDR3 length: 13 amino acids. The germline V gene has CDR1 SGHNT and CDR2 YENEEA. The germline V and J ends were trimmed by 5 bases and 3 bases, with 11 bases remaining between them. CDR3 bases: TGTGCCAGCAGCATCCAGACAGGCTACGAGCAGTACTTC. The encoded protein is CASSIQTGYEQYF.

In this sample, this clone turned up once. V and J are TRBV30 and TRBJ2-7, with D perhaps TRBD2 (7 bases). Germline-derived CDR1 and CDR2 are GTSNPN and SVGIG (reference sequence). Between the trimmed V and J ends, which lost 4 bases and 3 bases, there was a span of 13 bases. There are 13 residues in the CDR3. The CDR3 loop is CAWTGGANYEQYF. The DNA of the CDR3 is TGTGCCTGGACTGGGGGGGCAAACTACGAGCAGTACTTC.

The chain has TRBV7-2 and TRBJ2-1, with 12 bases matching TRBD2. The CDR3 length is 15 residues. V lost 5 bases and J lost 2; bases outside the gene matches: 1. Germline CDR1 reads SGHTA; CDR2 reads FQGNSA. The CDR3 region has the DNA TGTGCCAGCAGCCCTAGCGGGAGGGCCTACAATGAGCAGTTCTTC. Its translation: CASSPSGRAYNEQFF. Combining the CDR3 with reference TRBV7-2 and TRBJ2-1 gives the whole variable domain GAGVSQSPSNKVTEKGKDVELRCDPISGHTALYWYRQSLGQGLEFLIYFQGNSAPDKSGLPSDRFSAERTGGSVSTLTIQRTQQEDSAVYLCASSPSGRAYNEQFFGPGTRLTVL.

The V and J genes are TRBV6-4 and TRBJ2-3; 7 nucleotides match TRBD2. This CDR3 is 14 amino acids long. Unmatched junction bases numbered 2, after V lost 5 bases and J lost 0 bases. The germline gives CDR1 MRHNA, CDR2 SNTAGT. CDR3: CASSLAESTDTQYF. The CDR3 region has the DNA TGTGCCAGCAGTCTAGCGGAGAGCACAGATACGCAGTATTTT.

On this clone itself: Other DNA sequences in this sample translate to the same CDR3. The chain joins TRBV20-1 to TRBJ2-3; TRBD1 is a possible D gene (5 bases). CDR3 length: 11 residues. Germline CDR1 is DFQATT and CDR2 is SNEGSKA (reference sequence). V lost 2 bases to trimming and J lost 5 bases, with 5 bases between them. In nucleotides, the CDR3 is TGCAGTGCTAGAAGGGGAGATACGCAGTATTTT. Protein: CSARRGDTQYF.

This chain joins TRBV7-3 and TRBJ2-3; 11 nucleotides match TRBD2. Per the germline V gene, CDR1 is SGHTA and CDR2 is FQGTGA. The trim removed 4 bases at V and 6 bases at J, leaving 6 bases unmatched. This CDR3 comprises 15 residues. In DNA form, the CDR3 reads TGTGCCAGCAGCTCGTTAGCGGGAGGGCGCGATACGCAGTATTTT. Translation gives CASSSLAGGRDTQYF. The whole variable domain, filled in from reference TRBV7-3 and TRBJ2-3, reads GAGVSQTPSNKVTEKGKYVELRCDPISGHTALYWYRQSLGQGPEFLIYFQGTGAADDSGLPNDRFFAVRPEGSVSTLKIQRTERGDSAVYLCASSSLAGGRDTQYFGPGTRLTVL.

This clone was observed once. The chain carries TRBV9 and TRBJ2-1, with TRBD2 matching 8 bases. CDR1 SGDLS and CDR2 YYNGEE come from the germline V gene. This CDR3 has 15 residues. The V gene end was trimmed by 0 bases and the J gene end by 9 bases; junction bases not matched to a gene: 8. In DNA form, the CDR3 reads TGTGCCAGCAGCGTAGAGTACCGGGAGGGCACTGAGCAGTTCTTC. It yields the protein CASSVEYREGTEQFF.

The J gene is TRBJ2-3, the V gene TRBV12-5, with D unresolved. From germline, CDR1 is LGHNT and CDR2 FRNRAP. The V end was cut by 1 base, the J end by 0 bases, with 11 bases between. CDR3 size: 16 residues. CDR3 nucleotide sequence: TGTGCTAGTGGTTTGGCTCTAGGAGCTAGCACAGATACGCAGTATTTT. Translation gives CASGLALGASTDTQYF.

This clone was counted only a few times. The V call is TRBV5-1, the J call TRBJ1-1; possible D gene TRBD1, 5 bases. This CDR3 spans 13 amino acids. Trimming cost V 4 bases and J 0 bases, with 7 bases left between them. The germline V gene encodes CDR1 SGHRS and CDR2 YFSETQ. This chain's CDR3 is CASSDSMNTEAFF. The CDR3 DNA follows: TGCGCCAGCAGCGACAGCATGAACACTGAAGCTTTCTTT.

The genes are TRBV30 and TRBJ1-5; TRBD1 might be the D (5 bases). The CDR3 is made up of 14 amino acids. CDR1 is GTSNPN and CDR2 is SVGIG in the germline V gene (reference sequence). The germline V and J ends were trimmed by 1 base and 2 bases, with 9 bases remaining between them. The CDR3 loop is CAWSGGYGNQPQHF. The CDR3 DNA sequence: TGTGCCTGGAGTGGGGGCTATGGCAATCAGCCCCAGCATTTT. Drawing the rest from reference TRBV30 and TRBJ1-5, the complete variable domain is SQTIHQWPATLVQPVGSPLSLECTVEGTSNPNLYWYRQAAGRGLQLLFYSVGIGQISSEVPQNLSASRPQDRQFILSSKKLLLSDSGFYLCAWSGGYGNQPQHFGDGTRLSIL.

The chain uses TRBV2 and TRBJ2-1; TRBD2 matches at 8 bases. The trim removed 1 base at V and 4 bases at J, leaving 9 bases unmatched. The germline V gene has CDR1 SNHLY and CDR2 FYNNEI. The CDR3 totals 17 residues. Here the CDR3 DNA reads TGTGCCAGCAGTGAAGTCCGCCCGGGACTAGATTACAATGAGCAGTTCTTC. Amino acids: CASSEVRPGLDYNEQFF.

This chain links TRBV7-8 with TRBJ1-5; 8 nucleotides match TRBD1. J lost 6 bases, V lost 1 base, and 2 bases had no gene match. CDR1 is SGHVS and CDR2 is FQNEAQ in the germline V gene. The CDR3 runs to 14 residues. In DNA form, the CDR3 reads TGTGCCAGCAGCTTAGACAGGGGGACTCAGCCCCAGCATTTT. Its protein is CASSLDRGTQPQHF.

This clone was counted a single time. V usage is TRBV19 and J usage is TRBJ2-3; TRBD2 matches at 8 bases. The CDR3 is made up of 14 amino acids. Germline CDR1 reads LNHDA; CDR2 reads SQIVND (reference sequence). After removal of 5 bases from V and 8 bases from J, the junction contained 9 bases not matched to a gene. The CDR3 spells CASSHREGRGTQYF. As DNA, the CDR3 is TGTGCCAGTAGTCACCGGGAGGGCCGGGGTACGCAGTATTTT.

The chain joins TRBV7-8 to TRBJ2-7; 13 bases agree with TRBD2. Looked up from germline, CDR1 is SGHVS and CDR2 is FQNEAQ. This CDR3 comprises 15 residues. The ends lost 11 bases at V and 8 bases at J; junction bases unmatched: 15. The CDR3 bases are TGTGCCTCCGGGGGGGGGAGACTAGCGGGAGGAAAGCAGTACTTC. Translation gives CASGGGRLAGGKQYF. The full variable domain, with the rest looked up from reference TRBV7-8 and TRBJ2-7, is GAGVSQSPRYKVAKRGQDVALRCDPISGHVSLFWYQQALGQGPEFLTYFQNEAQLDKSGLPSDRFFAERPEGSVSTLKIQRTQQEDSAVYLCASGGGRLAGGKQYFGPGTRLTVT.

The V gene is TRBV7-3, the J gene TRBJ2-3; 13 bases agree with TRBD2. V gave up 2 bases and J gave up 5 bases; unmatched junction bases: 7. The CDR3 has 17 residues. CDR1 and CDR2 from the germline V gene are SGHTA and FQGTGA. The CDR3 is CASSLVGTSGIRDTQYF. CDR3 nucleotides: TGTGCCAGCAGCTTAGTTGGGACTAGCGGGATCAGAGATACGCAGTATTTT.

The rearrangement joins TRBV11-3 to TRBJ2-5, with D hard to call. CDR1 is SGHNT, CDR2 YENEEA, per germline. There are 12 residues in the CDR3. V dropped 0 bases and J dropped 6 bases, with 5 bases sitting between them. CDR3 DNA sequence: TGTGCCAGCAGCTTAGAGCGGCAGACCCAGTACTTC. Encoded protein: CASSLERQTQYF.

The rearrangement uses TRBV5-8 and TRBJ1-2; 8 bases align to TRBD1. This CDR3 is built from 13 residues. From germline, CDR1 is SGHTS and CDR2 YDEGEE. Unmatched junction bases numbered 6, after V lost 4 bases and J lost 7 bases. The CDR3 reads CASSPLQGVGYTF. The CDR3, as DNA: TGTGCCAGCAGCCCTTTACAGGGGGTTGGCTACACCTTC.

The genes are TRBV27 and TRBJ1-4, with 7 bases aligning to TRBD1. Germline V lookup: CDR1 MNHEY, CDR2 SMNVEV (reference sequence). CDR3 size: 15 residues. Trimming removed 2 bases from V and 2 bases from J; junction bases left unmatched: 2. The CDR3 reads CASSLAGGTNEKLFF. The DNA for the CDR3 is TGTGCCAGCAGTTTAGCAGGGGGGACTAATGAAAAACTGTTTTTT. Together with reference TRBV27 and TRBJ1-4, the CDR3 gives the full variable domain: EAQVTQNPRYLITVTGKKLTVTCSQNMNHEYMSWYRQDPGLGLRQIYYSMNVEVTDKGDVPEGYKVSRKEKRNFPLILESPSPNQTSLYFCASSLAGGTNEKLFFGSGTQLSVL.

This chain links TRBV5-1 with TRBJ2-1; TRBD2 matches at 10 bases. The V and J ends lost 0 bases and 7 bases, in that order; junction bases with no gene match: 4. Germline V gives CDR1 SGHRS, CDR2 YFSETQ. The CDR3 extends over 15 amino acids. CDR3 region: CASSLDEREGNEQFF. CDR3 nucleotides: TGCGCCAGCAGCTTGGATGAGCGGGAGGGGAATGAGCAGTTCTTC.

The CDR3 nucleotides read TGTGCCACAACAGCCGGGACATCTGCCTACGAGCAGTACTTC. Its translation: CATTAGTSAYEQYF. The chain joins TRBV19 to TRBJ2-7; D is perhaps TRBD1 (6 bases). Germline V gene lookup returns CDR1 LNHDA and CDR2 SQIVND (reference sequence). This CDR3 region has 14 residues. V lost 10 bases and J 2 bases, leaving 18 bases between the germline ends.

This clone showed up just once. This sequence joins TRBV28 and TRBJ1-2; D perhaps matches TRBD1 (6 bases). CDR1 is MDHEN and CDR2 is SYDVKM in the germline V gene. The CDR3 has 13 amino acids. V was pared by 4 bases and J by 2 bases, with 8 bases between. CDR3 sequence (DNA): TGTGCCAGCAGTTCAGACAGGAACTATGGCTACACCTTC. It specifies CASSSDRNYGYTF.

The rearrangement joins TRBV11-1 to TRBJ2-4; D might be TRBD1 (5 bases). V lost 5 bases to trimming and J lost 1 base, with 9 bases between them. The CDR3 extends over 14 amino acids. Germline V gives CDR1 SGHAT, CDR2 FQDESV (reference sequence). In nucleotides, the CDR3 is TGTGCCAGCAGCCCCAGGGTGGCCAAAAACATTCAGTACTTC. It encodes CASSPRVAKNIQYF.

V and J are TRBV6-5 and TRBJ1-2; TRBD1 matches at 7 bases. Losses at the gene ends were 6 bases for V and 8 bases for J; bases not matched to a gene: 9. Germline V gives CDR1 MNHEY, CDR2 SVGAGI. The CDR3 sequence is 13 residues long. CDR3 region: CASSRDSQGGYTF. The CDR3 DNA reads as TGTGCCAGCAGCAGGGACAGCCAGGGCGGCTACACCTTC.